The TCR beta chain under discussion was sequenced for a study of early T cells in non-severe SARS-CoV-2 infection. Study context: Chains were unpaired, as sequencing was done on bulk RNA from unsorted whole blood.

This clonotype appeared many times. What it recognizes is unknown. cDNA molecules, individually, were tagged with unique molecular identifiers. Via MiXCR, TCRdb re-called the 5' RACE reads, giving one row per CDR3 protein. The sample has roughly 83,000 distinct CDR3 sequences; approximately 12% are singletons. Study results and caveats: VDJdb matching skewed toward anti-spike CD8 responses, missing private and CD4 specificities.

The material sequenced was whole blood, taken at baseline. The clonotype comes from an adult who was a healthcare worker with PCR-confirmed SARS-CoV-2 infection or an uninfected control (not recorded which).

CDR3 region: CASSPGGNEQFF. CDR3 sequence (DNA): TGTGCCAGCAGTCCAGGTGGCAATGAGCAGTTCTTC. This chain joins TRBV6-5 and TRBJ2-1; no firm D call. Trimming left V 5 bases short and J 6 bases short, with 8 bases between. The V gene's germline CDR1 is MNHEY and CDR2 SVGAGI. CDR3 length: 12 residues.